This T cell receptor beta chain was obtained from a study of blood T cells in healthy people across ages. Overall study results and limits: CMV status of donors was not determined, possibly confounding expanded clonotype changes. Higher diversity and more naive CD4+ cells were features of long-lived donors, compared to aged donors. Significant beta diversity loss was already apparent by age roughly 44, declining roughly linearly.

PCR was performed a second time for about 7 to 12 cycles using a sample-barcoded 5' primer and a J-beta primer mix. TCRdb ran MiXCR on the 5' RACE reads and lists one entry per CDR3 protein. The profile covers about a million distinct CDR3 sequences, with around 48% appearing a single time and around 15% taken by the ten largest. On this clonotype: Antigen: not known.

This CDR3 is 14 amino acids long. The J segment lost 2 bases and the V segment lost 0 bases, leaving 1 base of the junction unmatched. Germline assignment: CDR1 GTSNPN and CDR2 SVGIG (reference sequence). Material for sequencing was blood. The receptor was isolated from a man aged 25 to 40 in good health. The chain combines TRBV30 with TRBJ1-5; 7 nucleotides match TRBD1. CDR3 bases: TGTGCCTGGAGTGTTGACAGGGGCAATCAGCCCCAGCATTTT. It specifies CAWSVDRGNQPQHF. Full variable domain (missing parts from reference TRBV30 and TRBJ1-5): SQTIHQWPATLVQPVGSPLSLECTVEGTSNPNLYWYRQAAGRGLQLLFYSVGIGQISSEVPQNLSASRPQDRQFILSSKKLLLSDSGFYLCAWSVDRGNQPQHFGDGTRLSIL.